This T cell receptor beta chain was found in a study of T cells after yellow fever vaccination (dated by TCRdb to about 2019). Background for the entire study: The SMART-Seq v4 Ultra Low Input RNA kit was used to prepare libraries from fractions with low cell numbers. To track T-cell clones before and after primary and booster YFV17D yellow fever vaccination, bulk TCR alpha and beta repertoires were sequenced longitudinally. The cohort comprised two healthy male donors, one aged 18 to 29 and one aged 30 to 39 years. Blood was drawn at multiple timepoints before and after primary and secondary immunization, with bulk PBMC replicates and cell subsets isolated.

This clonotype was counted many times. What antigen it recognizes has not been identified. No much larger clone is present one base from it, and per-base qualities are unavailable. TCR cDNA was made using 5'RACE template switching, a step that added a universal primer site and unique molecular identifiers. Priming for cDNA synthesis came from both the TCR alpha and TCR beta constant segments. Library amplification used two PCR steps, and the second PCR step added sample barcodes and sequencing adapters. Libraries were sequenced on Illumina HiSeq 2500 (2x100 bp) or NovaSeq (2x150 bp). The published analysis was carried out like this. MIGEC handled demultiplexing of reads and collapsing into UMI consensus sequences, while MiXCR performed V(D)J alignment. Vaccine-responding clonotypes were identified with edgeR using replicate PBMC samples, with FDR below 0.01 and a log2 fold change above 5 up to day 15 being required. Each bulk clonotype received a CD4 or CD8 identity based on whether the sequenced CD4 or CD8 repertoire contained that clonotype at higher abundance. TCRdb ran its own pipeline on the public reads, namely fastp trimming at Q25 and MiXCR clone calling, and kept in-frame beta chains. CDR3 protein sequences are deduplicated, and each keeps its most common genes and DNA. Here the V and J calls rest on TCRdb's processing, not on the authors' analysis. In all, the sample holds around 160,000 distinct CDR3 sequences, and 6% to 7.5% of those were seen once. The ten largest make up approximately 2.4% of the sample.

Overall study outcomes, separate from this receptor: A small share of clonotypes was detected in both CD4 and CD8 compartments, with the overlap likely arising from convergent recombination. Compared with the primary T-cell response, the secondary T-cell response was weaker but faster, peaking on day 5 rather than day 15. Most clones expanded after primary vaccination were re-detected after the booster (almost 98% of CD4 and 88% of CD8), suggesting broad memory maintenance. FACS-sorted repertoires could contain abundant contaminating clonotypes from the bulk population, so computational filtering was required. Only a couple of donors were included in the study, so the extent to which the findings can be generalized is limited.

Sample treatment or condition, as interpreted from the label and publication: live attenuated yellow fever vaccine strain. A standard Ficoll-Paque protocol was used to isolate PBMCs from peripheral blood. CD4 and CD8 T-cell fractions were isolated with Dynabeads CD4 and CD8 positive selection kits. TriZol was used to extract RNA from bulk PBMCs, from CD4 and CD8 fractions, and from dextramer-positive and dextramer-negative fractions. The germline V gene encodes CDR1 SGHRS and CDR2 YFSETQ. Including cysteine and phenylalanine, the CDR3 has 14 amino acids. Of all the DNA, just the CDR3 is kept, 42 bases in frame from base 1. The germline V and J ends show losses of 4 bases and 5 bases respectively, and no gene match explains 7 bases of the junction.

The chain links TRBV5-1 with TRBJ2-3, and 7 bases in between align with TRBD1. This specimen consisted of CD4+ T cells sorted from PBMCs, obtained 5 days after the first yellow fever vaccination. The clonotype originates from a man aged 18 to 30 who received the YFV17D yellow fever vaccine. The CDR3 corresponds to CASSPGTDGDTQYF. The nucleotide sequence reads TGCGCCAGCAGCCCCGGGACAGACGGAGATACGCAGTATTTT. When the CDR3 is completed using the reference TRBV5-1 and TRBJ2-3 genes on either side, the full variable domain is KAGVTQTPRYLIKTRGQQVTLSCSPISGHRSVSWYQQTPGQGLQFLFEYFSETQRNKGNFPGRFSGRQFSNSRSEMNVSTLELGDSALYLCASSPGTDGDTQYFGPGTRLTVL.